A single sample is the source of the 2 T cell receptor beta chains below, sequenced in a study of T-cell reconstitution after alpha-beta-depleted transplantation in children. The authors prepared the TCRbeta library with unique molecular identifiers. From the PCR reads, TCRdb called clonotypes with MiXCR, one entry per CDR3 protein. The sample contains roughly 610,000 distinct CDR3 sequences, roughly a tenth of which appear only once. Sequenced material: PBMCs from the stem cell graft donor, taken from the stem cell graft. Receptor source: a human donor who donated a stem cell graft to a child with acute myeloid leukemia.

This chain joins TRBV29-1 and TRBJ2-5, with 8 nucleotides matching TRBD2. In germline, CDR1 is SQVTM, CDR2 ANQGSEA. Germline trimming cut 7 bases from V and 0 bases from J; bases unmatched to any gene: 10. CDR3 length equals 15 residues. The CDR3, as DNA: TGCAGCGCCACCCCCGGGAGGGCCGACCAAGAGACCCAGTACTTC. It codes for CSATPGRADQETQYF. Variable domain in full (rest from reference TRBV29-1 and TRBJ2-5): SAVISQKPSRDICQRGTSLTIQCQVDSQVTMMFWYRQQPGQSLTLIATANQGSEATYESGFVIDKFPISRPNLTFSTLTVSNMSPEDSSIYLCSATPGRADQETQYFGPGTRLLVL.

This clonotype has just a few counts. This sequence joins TRBV18 and TRBJ2-1, with TRBD2 identical over 9 bases. Germline CDR1 KGHSH, CDR2 LQKENI. This CDR3 is built from 16 residues. V lost 1 base and J lost 9; bases outside the gene matches: 10. The CDR3 reads CASSPQDAGGMGEQFF. The CDR3 nucleotides are TGTGCCAGCTCACCACAGGACGCGGGAGGGATGGGTGAGCAGTTCTTC.